This TCR beta chain emerged from a study of blood T cell repertoires in COVID-19. The wider study: From T cells, B-cell-depleted T cells, or PBMCs came the material, which was cDNA or gDNA.

The CDR3 length is 12 residues. In germline, CDR1 is MNHNY, CDR2 SVGAGI (reference sequence). Deletions cut 6 bases from V and 3 bases from J, with 9 bases between. The method was immunoSEQ multiplex PCR; TCRdb's version includes in-frame clones alone and lacks a portion of them. The sample includes 150,000 or so clones, roughly four fifths of them seen just once. The receptor was derived from a woman older than 75 with acute or convalescent COVID-19. What was sequenced was peripheral blood. The rearrangement links TRBV6-6 to TRBJ2-7, with D possibly being TRBD1 (5 bases). The CDR3 DNA reads as TGTGCCAGCAGCAGGGTGGGCTACGAGCAGTACTTC. Translated, it gives CASSRVGYEQYF.